One T cell receptor beta chain is described in this entry. This specimen comes from a study of cytomegalovirus exposure and HLA in healthy donors. Looking at the study overall: Earlier results showed 90 million to 130 million unique TCR beta sequences derived from approximately 180 million T cells.

This CDR3 comprises 15 residues. Germline CDR1 and CDR2: SNHLY and FYNNEI. Trimming shortened V by 3 bases and J by 3 bases, and 12 bases separated the two germline ends. Vbeta (60) and Jbeta (13) primers were used in the PCR. The protocol was immunoSEQ multiplex PCR, while the TCRdb copy is restricted to in-frame clones and leaves out a portion. The data show roughly 180,000 clones, with about four fifths seen just once and approximately 2.9% held by the top ten. The clonotype was recovered from a female donor in good health and CMV-seronegative. Sequenced: PBMCs. V gene TRBV2 combines with J gene TRBJ1-5; the D gene is possibly TRBD1 (5 bases). DNA for the CDR3: TGTGCCAGCAGTGAGTCTGGGGGGAACAATCAGCCCCAGCATTTT. Its protein is CASSESGGNNQPQHF.